This TCR beta chain was retrieved from a study of blood T cell repertoires in COVID-19. Study at large: COVID-19 samples from acute and convalescent phases originated in the United States, Italy and Spain. T cells, B-cell-depleted T cells, or PBMCs provided the cDNA or gDNA that served as material.

This clone was counted a few times. Authors' methods: Nucleated cell counts were estimated from reference gene primer amplification. The repertoire was sequenced with immunoSEQ multiplex PCR; TCRdb's copy has only in-frame clones and lacks some. That table gives V, J and clone size, and the DNA gave D and trimming. Seen here are some 200,000 clones, 75% to 85% observed once, and the top ten hold 1.3%. Germline CDR1 is MDHEN and CDR2 is SYDVKM. With 4 bases clipped from V and 7 bases from J, the junction kept 9 bases outside the gene matches. The CDR3 extends over 16 amino acids. V and J are TRBV28 and TRBJ1-5; the match to TRBD1 covers 11 bases. Material: peripheral blood. The sequence was collected from a woman aged 25 to 39 with COVID-19, enrolled during active disease. The DNA for the CDR3 is TGTGCCAGCAGTTCCGGTTGGACAGGGGGCGGACAGCCCCAGCATTTT. This codes for CASSSGWTGGGQPQHF. Full variable domain (outside the CDR3, taken from reference TRBV28 and TRBJ1-5): DVKVTQSSRYLVKRTGEKVFLECVQDMDHENMFWYRQDPGLGLRLIYFSYDVKMKEKGDIPEGYSVSREKKERFSLILESASTNQTSMYLCASSSGWTGGGQPQHFGDGTRLSIL.